The following is a T cell receptor (beta chain) sequence with its context. Its antigen is unidentified. The CDR3 loop spans 16 amino acids. Germline CDR1 and CDR2: KGHDR and SFDVKD. Trimming took off 2 bases at V and 0 bases at J, with 10 bases between the two ends. The data belong to a study of identical twins. Unique molecular identifiers were present on cDNA, and template switching added a universal primer site. TCRdb recomputed calls from the 5' RACE reads with MiXCR, one row per CDR3 protein. Of 1.5 million to 2 million distinct CDR3 sequences listed, roughly 35% are singletons. No donor was unhealthy or non-Caucasian. General study results and limits: Out-of-frame alpha sequences that twins shared showed excess low generation probability. Modeled out-of-frame TCR alpha sharing in monozygotic twins fell below observed levels.

What was sequenced was cord blood. The sequence was obtained from a newborn girl in good health. The rearrangement links TRBV24-1 to TRBJ2-1; the D gene could be TRBD1 or TRBD2 (5 bases each). The CDR3 nucleotides are TGTGCCACCAGTGATTCGAACGGGGCCTCCTACAATGAGCAGTTCTTC. Translated: CATSDSNGASYNEQFF.